This T cell receptor (beta chain) was found in a study of blood T cell repertoires in COVID-19. About the research overall: Italy, Spain and the United States were the sources of the convalescent and acute COVID-19 samples.

The CDR3 consists of 14 residues. V lost 3 bases and J lost 4; bases outside the gene matches: 4. Germline V gene data show CDR1 as MGHRA and CDR2 as YSYEKL. In the original processing: Estimation of nucleated cell counts relied on the amplification of reference gene primers. Measured with immunoSEQ multiplex PCR; TCRdb has only the in-frame clones, and not every one. D and trimming were read from the DNA, whereas the V and J calls and clone size are those reported in that table. Of around 190,000 clones in the sample, just under 80% were seen once. Sequencing input: peripheral blood. The TCR comes from a man between 65 and 79 years old with active or convalescent COVID-19. V usage is TRBV4-1 and J usage is TRBJ1-1; 8 bases agree with TRBD1. CDR3: CASSQNTGGTEAFF. CDR3 DNA sequence: TGCGCCAGCAGCCAGAATACAGGGGGCACTGAAGCTTTCTTT.